Listed here are 11 T cell receptor beta chains from one sample, sequenced in a study of CD8 T cells in ankylosing spondylitis (dated by TCRdb to the late 2010s). The investigation overall reported the following: Blood from ankylosing spondylitis patients appeared to be characterized by a TCR beta motif made up of several highly homologous amino acid variants.

Receptor libraries were prepared by 5' RACE. Sequencing relied on an Illumina HiSeq 2500. TCRdb reprocessing: public reads trimmed at Q25 with fastp, clones called with MiXCR, in-frame beta chains kept. Each CDR3 protein gets just one entry, which takes the most common genes and DNA from the rows behind it. This sample gives about 480,000 distinct CDR3 sequences in total; under 20% of them show up just once. The leading ten clones occupy under 1.2% of the sample. Their antigens remain unidentified. Specimen: blood, either unsorted or a sorted T cell fraction (not recorded which). The receptors here all came from a male donor with ankylosing spondylitis.

This clonotype was observed many times. This chain joins TRBV12-3 or TRBV12-4 and TRBJ1-4, with D tentatively TRBD1 (5 bases). V shed 8 bases and J shed 8 bases, with 12 bases lying between them. The CDR3 sequence is 12 residues long. CDR3 nucleotide sequence: TGTGCCAGCCGGGGGGTCGGGGAAAAACTGTTTTTT. It is translated as CASRGVGEKLFF.

This clonotype was counted a few times. In DNA form, the CDR3 reads TGCAGTGCTAGAGATTCTAGCGGGAGGTACAAAAACATTCAGTACTTC. It yields the protein CSARDSSGRYKNIQYF. The chain links TRBV20-1 to TRBJ2-4, with 11 bases fitting TRBD2. The CDR3 covers 16 residues. The V and J ends lost 0 bases and 3 bases, in that order; junction bases with no gene match: 4. Looked up from germline, CDR1 is DFQATT and CDR2 is SNEGSKA (reference sequence).

In this sample, this clonotype turned up a few times. The chain has TRBV20-1 and TRBJ2-1, with D perhaps matching TRBD1 (6 bases). V lost 0 bases and J 4 bases, leaving 10 bases between the germline ends. CDR1 is DFQATT and CDR2 is SNEGSKA in the germline V gene (reference sequence). The CDR3 totals 14 residues. This chain's CDR3 is CSARDGQRYNEQFF. CDR3 in DNA: TGCAGTGCTAGAGATGGACAGCGGTACAATGAGCAGTTCTTC.

This clonotype has only a few counts. The rearrangement uses TRBV7-3 and TRBJ2-3; D possibly corresponds to TRBD1 (6 bases). This CDR3 region has 16 residues. The ends were cut back, 4 bases at V and 0 bases at J, with 14 bases in the middle. The germline V gene encodes CDR1 SGHTA and CDR2 FQGTGA. DNA for the CDR3: TGTGCCAGCAGCTCGTACAGGGAGTCTAGCACAGATACGCAGTATTTT. Protein product: CASSSYRESSTDTQYF.

The V call is TRBV30, the J call TRBJ2-5; 13 bases map to TRBD2. Trimming at V came to 6 bases and at J to 13 bases, leaving 5 bases not matched to a gene. The CDR3 loop spans 11 amino acids. The germline V gene encodes CDR1 GTSNPN and CDR2 SVGIG (reference sequence). CDR3 DNA sequence: TGTGCCTGTCGACTAGCGGGGGGCTTGTACTTC. Encoded protein: CACRLAGGLYF.

This clonotype was seen more than once but under ten times. The chain recombines TRBV5-1 with TRBJ2-2; TRBD2 agrees at 9 bases. The CDR3 consists of 14 residues. CDR1 and CDR2 from the germline V gene are SGHRS and YFSETQ. V trimming: 7 bases; J trimming: 4 bases; junction bases outside the gene matches: 5. CDR3 region: CASGRLAATGELFF. CDR3 sequence (DNA): TGCGCCAGCGGACGACTAGCGGCCACCGGGGAGCTGTTTTTT.

In this sample, this clonotype turned up many times. The chain carries TRBV12-3 or TRBV12-4 and TRBJ2-1, with TRBD2 matching over 11 bases. V was pared by 9 bases and J by 5 bases, with 9 bases of the junction left unmatched. This CDR3 spans 15 amino acids. In DNA form, the CDR3 reads TGTGCCAGTATGTTAGCGGGAGGGGGGAACAATGAGCAGTTCTTC. Translated: CASMLAGGGNNEQFF.

The J gene is TRBJ1-1, the V gene TRBV7-6; no clear D gene. Germline values: CDR1 SGHVS, CDR2 FNYEAQ. Trimming cost V 5 bases and J 7 bases, with 14 bases left between them. This CDR3 is 13 amino acids long. DNA for the CDR3: TGTGCCAGCAGCCCCGGCATGGGCAGTGAAGCTTTCTTT. Its protein product is CASSPGMGSEAFF.

The chain couples TRBV12-3 or TRBV12-4 to TRBJ1-5, with 8 bases matching TRBD1. The CDR3 is made up of 16 amino acids. V was pared by 5 bases and J by 0 bases, with 6 bases of the junction left unmatched. The CDR3 is CASSPGTGNSNQPQHF. CDR3 DNA sequence: TGTGCCAGCAGTCCGGGGACAGGCAATAGCAATCAGCCCCAGCATTTT.

The chain has TRBV10-3 and TRBJ2-7; 7 bases align to TRBD1. Per germline, CDR1 ENHRY and CDR2 SYGVKD. The CDR3 contains 16 residues. With V trimmed by 3 bases and J by 0 bases, 8 bases remained unmatched. As DNA, the CDR3 is TGTGCCATCAGTGACCTGAGACAGGGAGACTCCTACGAGCAGTACTTC. It encodes CAISDLRQGDSYEQYF.

This clonotype has a handful of counts. This chain joins TRBV7-9 and TRBJ2-1, with D hard to call. V dropped 6 bases and J dropped 0 bases, with 15 bases sitting between them. Germline V CDR1 and CDR2: SEHNR, FQNEAQ (reference sequence). The CDR3 runs 16 residues. CDR3 region: CASRPVGRSSYNEQFF. CDR3 bases: TGTGCCAGCAGGCCTGTCGGTCGTAGCTCCTACAATGAGCAGTTCTTC.